Listed here are 21 T cell receptor beta chains from one sample, sequenced in a study of blood T cell repertoires in COVID-19 (dated by TCRdb to 2018 to 2021). The library was generated by the immunoSEQ multiplex PCR assay. TCRdb mirrors the immuneACCESS table, restricted to in-frame sequences. Some clones are absent from its copies; in checked studies, under half trace to an unresolved V gene, and the reason for the others is unknown. Across this sample there are a few hundred thousand clones, with more than 75% seen only once. About 1.1% of the sample is held by the ten biggest clonotypes. Sequenced input: PBMCs or T cells enriched from blood (not recorded which). Every receptor here comes from a woman younger than 30 who had recovered from COVID-19.

The V call is TRBV9, the J call TRBJ2-3; TRBD2 agrees at 12 bases. CDR1 SGDLS and CDR2 YYNGEE come from the germline V gene. This CDR3 region has 18 residues. The V gene end was trimmed by 0 bases and the J gene end by 6 bases; junction bases not matched to a gene: 11. The DNA of the CDR3 is TGTGCCAGCAGCGTAGAGGGGACTAGCGGGTCCTTCCTCGATACGCAGTATTTT. As protein: CASSVEGTSGSFLDTQYF.

The CDR3 is CAWSVRWGGNTEAFF. The CDR3 nucleotides are TGTGCCTGGAGTGTACGGTGGGGGGGGAACACTGAAGCTTTCTTT. This rearrangement joins TRBV30 to TRBJ1-1; D may be TRBD1 (5 bases). The CDR3 consists of 15 residues. CDR1 and CDR2 from the germline V gene are GTSNPN and SVGIG (reference sequence). Trimming removed 0 bases from V and 1 base from J, with 12 bases in between.

V is TRBV18 and J is TRBJ2-1; D gene unclear. CDR1 and CDR2 from the germline V gene are KGHSH and LQKENI. The V end lost 6 bases, the J end lost 9 bases, and 9 bases lay between the germline ends. The CDR3 has 11 residues. In nucleotides, the CDR3 is TGTGCCAGCTCCCCCCCGGGTGAGCAGTTCTTC. Amino acid sequence: CASSPPGEQFF. Based on the CDR3 plus reference TRBV18 and TRBJ2-1, the full variable domain is NAGVMQNPRHLVRRRGQEARLRCSPMKGHSHVYWYRQLPEEGLKFMVYLQKENIIDESGMPKERFSAEFPKEGPSILRIQQVVRGDSAAYFCASSPPGEQFFGPGTRLTVL.

The chain couples TRBV27 to TRBJ1-1; 12 nucleotides line up with TRBD1. Trimming at V came to 6 bases and at J to 5 bases, leaving 10 bases not matched to a gene. CDR3 length equals 16 residues. Germline-derived CDR1 and CDR2 are MNHEY and SMNVEV (reference sequence). Here the CDR3 DNA reads TGTGCCAGCAGGCCGGGACAGGGGGCGGGAAGAACTGAAGCTTTCTTT. Translated, it gives CASRPGQGAGRTEAFF.

This chain links TRBV5-1 with TRBJ2-3; 11 bases fit TRBD2. The germline CDR1 and CDR2 sequences are SGHRS and YFSETQ. The V segment lost 4 bases and the J segment 5 bases; nucleotides outside the gene matches: 6. This CDR3 region has 15 residues. CDR3 DNA sequence: TGCGCCAGCAGCCCGTGGGGACTAGCGGAAGATACGCAGTATTTT. Translating gives CASSPWGLAEDTQYF.

The gene calls are TRBV10-3 and TRBJ1-1, with D tentatively TRBD1 (5 bases). Per the germline V gene, CDR1 is ENHRY and CDR2 is SYGVKD. The CDR3 totals 15 residues. V was clipped by 0 bases and J by 12 bases, with 20 bases between them. CDR3 sequence reads: CAISESTGGNTATFF. The CDR3 region has the DNA TGTGCCATCAGTGAGTCGACGGGGGGGAACACTGCGACTTTCTTT.

The chain joins TRBV9 to TRBJ1-4, with 7 bases aligning to TRBD1. The V and J ends lost 5 bases and 5 bases, in that order; junction bases with no gene match: 9. CDR3 length equals 15 residues. CDR1 is SGDLS, CDR2 YYNGEE, per germline. The chain's CDR3 is CASRLTGDENEKLFF. In DNA, the CDR3 is TGTGCCAGCAGACTTACAGGGGATGAGAATGAAAAACTGTTTTTT.

The chain joins TRBV19 to TRBJ1-1; a weak D match, TRBD1 (5 bases). Germline V gene lookup returns CDR1 LNHDA and CDR2 SQIVND (reference sequence). V was pared by 3 bases and J by 2 bases, with 16 bases between. This CDR3 comprises 16 residues. This chain's CDR3 is CASSILWGVGNTEAFF. In DNA form, the CDR3 reads TGTGCCAGTAGTATCCTGTGGGGGGTCGGTAACACTGAAGCTTTCTTT.

CDR3: CASSLLAGGADGYTF. The CDR3 coding sequence is TGTGCCAGCAGCTTATTAGCAGGGGGCGCCGATGGCTACACCTTC. The chain joins TRBV7-8 to TRBJ1-2; 8 bases are shared with TRBD1. Germline V gives CDR1 SGHVS, CDR2 FQNEAQ. V lost 2 bases, J lost 6 bases, and 8 bases stayed unmatched. The CDR3 consists of 15 residues.

This sequence joins TRBV27 and TRBJ2-7; 10 bases match TRBD1. V lost 8 bases and J lost 1; bases outside the gene matches: 8. Germline V CDR1 and CDR2: MNHEY, SMNVEV (reference sequence). This CDR3 spans 15 amino acids. CDR3 DNA: TGTGCCAGCGCTATGGGACAGGGGATATCCTACGAGCAGTACTTC. Its protein is CASAMGQGISYEQYF.

This chain joins TRBV10-3 and TRBJ2-1, with 8 nucleotides matching TRBD2. The CDR3 covers 16 residues. CDR1 ENHRY and CDR2 SYGVKD come from the germline V gene. Trimming cost V 4 bases and J 7 bases; bases outside gene matches: 12. CDR3 protein: CAISGPRGGLDNEQFF. CDR3 DNA: TGTGCCATCAGTGGCCCCCGGGGGGGCCTGGATAATGAGCAGTTCTTC.

The chain links TRBV6-5 to TRBJ2-7; 9 nucleotides agree with TRBD1. Germline loops: CDR1 MNHEY, CDR2 SVGAGI. The CDR3 extends over 15 amino acids. V was clipped by 0 bases and J by 5 bases; unmatched bases: 5. The CDR3 is CASSYSGTGFDEQYF. In DNA form, the CDR3 reads TGTGCCAGCAGTTACTCGGGGACAGGGTTCGACGAGCAGTACTTC.

The chain joins TRBV6-5 to TRBJ2-7, with D tentatively TRBD2 (5 bases). The CDR3 is 14 amino acids. Looked up from germline, CDR1 is MNHEY and CDR2 is SVGAGI. V was trimmed by 5 bases and J by 5 bases, leaving 16 bases between them. Here the CDR3 reads CASSREFSSDEQYF. Written as DNA, the CDR3 is TGTGCCAGCAGTCGGGAATTCTCATCCGACGAGCAGTACTTC.

This chain joins TRBV10-1 and TRBJ2-7; 10 bases line up with TRBD1. Trimming cost V 5 bases and J 2 bases; bases outside gene matches: 6. Germline V gene sequence: CDR1 WNHNN, CDR2 SYGVQD (reference sequence). The CDR3 sequence is 15 residues long. The CDR3 loop reads CASSQTGTGAYEQYF. The CDR3 bases are TGCGCCAGCAGTCAAACCGGGACAGGGGCCTACGAGCAGTACTTC.

This chain connects TRBV4-2 to TRBJ1-5; the match to TRBD1 covers 7 bases. Trimming removed 4 bases from V and 0 bases from J; junction bases left unmatched: 9. This CDR3 is 17 amino acids long. In germline, CDR1 is LGHNA, CDR2 YNFKEQ. CDR3 DNA: TGTGCCAGCAGCCGAGACGGGACAGATCCTAGCAATCAGCCCCAGCATTTT. This codes for CASSRDGTDPSNQPQHF.

The chain combines TRBV4-3 with TRBJ2-5; D possibly corresponds to TRBD2 (5 bases). The ends were cut back, 6 bases at V and 3 bases at J, with 11 bases in the middle. Germline CDR1 is LGHNA and CDR2 is YSLEER. The CDR3 has 13 amino acids. CDR3 nucleotide sequence: TGCGCCAGCAGTTTCTTGGAGGAAGAGACCCAGTACTTC. Its protein product is CASSFLEEETQYF.

This clone was seen only once. This chain links TRBV5-4 with TRBJ2-7; the match to TRBD2 covers 11 bases. The ends lost 4 bases at V and 4 bases at J; junction bases unmatched: 4. Per germline, CDR1 SGHNT and CDR2 YYREEE (reference sequence). The CDR3 is 14 amino acids. As DNA, the CDR3 is TGTGCCAGCAGCCAGGGACTAGCGGCGTACGAGCAGTACTTC. This translates into CASSQGLAAYEQYF. Based on the CDR3 plus reference TRBV5-4 and TRBJ2-7, the full variable domain is ETGVTQSPTHLIKTRGQQVTLRCSSQSGHNTVSWYQQALGQGPQFIFQYYREEENGRGNFPPRFSGLQFPNYSSELNVNALELDDSALYLCASSQGLAAYEQYFGPGTRLTVT.

The rearrangement joins TRBV3-1 (or the pseudogene TRBV3-2) to TRBJ1-1; D unclear. CDR3 length equals 12 residues. The V end lost 5 bases, the J end lost 9 bases, and 13 bases lay between the germline ends. Germline CDR1 LGHDT, CDR2 YNNKEL (reference sequence). The CDR3 protein is CASSARGSKAFF. For the CDR3, the DNA is TGTGCCAGCAGCGCAAGAGGATCGAAAGCTTTCTTT.

The V and J genes are TRBV14 and TRBJ2-1, with TRBD2 matching over 13 bases. Germline CDR1 SGHDN, CDR2 FVKESK. After removal of 4 bases from V and 7 bases from J, the junction contained 4 bases not matched to a gene. The CDR3 consists of 15 residues. CDR3 sequence: CASSLLAGGMNEQFF. CDR3 in DNA: TGTGCCAGCAGCCTACTAGCGGGGGGGATGAATGAGCAGTTCTTC.

The chain combines TRBV29-1 with TRBJ2-3; TRBD1 agrees at 8 bases. Germline-derived CDR1 and CDR2 are SQVTM and ANQGSEA. Losses at the gene ends were 6 bases for V and 4 bases for J; bases not matched to a gene: 6. The CDR3 runs to 13 residues. The CDR3 sequence is CSVVRGHADTQYF. CDR3 sequence (DNA): TGCAGCGTAGTCAGGGGGCATGCAGATACGCAGTATTTT.

This chain joins TRBV3-1 (or the pseudogene TRBV3-2) and TRBJ1-4; 7 nucleotides line up with TRBD1. V lost 6 bases, J lost 0 bases, and 7 bases stayed unmatched. This CDR3 has 16 amino acids. Germline values: CDR1 LGHDT, CDR2 YNNKEL (reference sequence). The CDR3 spells CASRPRQGATNEKLFF. CDR3 nucleotide sequence: TGTGCCAGCAGACCGAGGCAGGGGGCAACTAATGAAAAACTGTTTTTT.